One and the same sample provided the 25 T cell receptor beta chains below, sequenced in a study of T-cell reconstitution after alpha-beta-depleted transplantation in children. During its preparation, the TCRbeta library received unique molecular identifiers. In TCRdb, the PCR reads were re-called with MiXCR into one record per CDR3 protein. The table includes just under 550,000 distinct CDR3 sequences, about 18% detected once. Sequences were derived from PBMCs from the stem cell graft donor, sampled from the stem cell graft. The receptors originated from a human donor who donated a stem cell graft to a child with acute lymphoblastic leukemia.

The sample holds a few counts of this clonotype. The chain employs TRBV13 and TRBJ2-2; 9 nucleotides align to TRBD1. The CDR3 has 15 amino acids. V lost 6 bases and J lost 5; bases outside the gene matches: 7. The germline V gene encodes CDR1 PRHDT and CDR2 FYEKMQ (reference sequence). CDR3 region: CASSLQGAATGELFF. In DNA form, the CDR3 reads TGTGCCAGCAGTCTACAGGGGGCCGCGACCGGGGAGCTGTTTTTT.

Many counts were recorded for this clonotype. This sequence joins TRBV29-1 and TRBJ2-1; D might be TRBD2 (6 bases). This CDR3 has 13 amino acids. Looked up from germline, CDR1 is SQVTM and CDR2 is ANQGSEA. Trimming removed 4 bases at V and 2 bases at J, with 9 bases between. This CDR3 reads CSVVAATYNEQFF. The CDR3 DNA follows: TGCAGCGTTGTAGCGGCGACCTACAATGAGCAGTTCTTC.

The chain has TRBV5-4 and TRBJ1-2; perhaps TRBD1 as D (5 bases). The CDR3 spans 13 residues. The germline gives CDR1 SGHNT, CDR2 YYREEE (reference sequence). V lost 3 bases to trimming and J lost 4 bases, with 10 bases between them. The CDR3 nucleotides are TGTGCCAGCAGCTCGGGACGGTCCTATGGCTACACCTTC. Its protein product is CASSSGRSYGYTF.

The chain has TRBV6-1 and TRBJ1-1; weak D call: TRBD1 (6 bases). V dropped 3 bases and J dropped 4 bases, with 12 bases sitting between them. The CDR3 loop spans 14 amino acids. Germline-derived CDR1 and CDR2 are MNHNS and SASEGT. The CDR3 loop reads CASSDRGFGTEAFF. The CDR3 DNA follows: TGTGCCAGCAGTGACAGGGGATTTGGCACTGAAGCTTTCTTT.

The V call is TRBV7-9, the J call TRBJ1-5, with 8 bases that match TRBD1. The ends lost 0 bases at V and 7 bases at J; junction bases unmatched: 5. Germline CDR1 reads SEHNR; CDR2 reads FQNEAQ (reference sequence). The CDR3 spans 15 residues. The CDR3 sequence is CASSLAAGGAQPQHF. CDR3 nucleotide sequence: TGTGCCAGCAGCTTAGCAGCAGGGGGCGCCCAGCCCCAGCATTTT.

There are a few counts of this clonotype. The J gene is TRBJ2-7, the V gene TRBV20-1, with 11 bases lining up with TRBD1. Per germline, CDR1 DFQATT and CDR2 SNEGSKA (reference sequence). V was clipped by 5 bases and J by 0 bases; unmatched bases: 15. The CDR3 consists of 18 residues. The CDR3 DNA is TGCAGTGCTCTGTATGTAGGACAGGGGGCTCCTCCCTCCTACGAGCAGTACTTC. As protein: CSALYVGQGAPPSYEQYF.

This clonotype was detected only once. The gene calls are TRBV6-5 and TRBJ1-4; 7 bases fit TRBD1. The J segment lost 4 bases and the V segment lost 4 bases, leaving 9 bases of the junction unmatched. Germline V gene lookup returns CDR1 MNHEY and CDR2 SVGAGI. The CDR3 length is 16 residues. The CDR3 is CASSWEGAGYNEKLFF. The CDR3 DNA sequence: TGTGCCAGCAGTTGGGAGGGGGCAGGGTATAATGAAAAACTGTTTTTT.

This sequence joins TRBV7-8 and TRBJ2-5; tentative D call: TRBD2 (6 bases). Deletions cut 5 bases from V and 2 bases from J, with 12 bases between. Per the germline V gene, CDR1 is SGHVS and CDR2 is FQNEAQ. This CDR3 region has 14 residues. CDR3 in DNA: TGTGCCAGCAGCCAAGTTAGCGGTCAAGAGACCCAGTACTTC. Residues: CASSQVSGQETQYF.

This clonotype showed up just a few times. This chain links TRBV4-1 with TRBJ2-3; 9 bases are a match to TRBD2. V trimming: 5 bases; J trimming: 3 bases; junction bases outside the gene matches: 18. Germline loops: CDR1 MGHRA, CDR2 YSYEKL. This CDR3 spans 19 amino acids. CDR3 DNA: TGCGCCAGCAGCTTCCCCCCGGCGCTAGCGGGATTGGATACAGATACGCAGTATTTT. Protein sequence: CASSFPPALAGLDTDTQYF.

This clonotype was counted only a few times. This rearrangement joins TRBV5-5 to TRBJ2-7; unclear D gene. The CDR3 extends over 14 amino acids. V dropped 0 bases and J dropped 6 bases, with 13 bases sitting between them. Germline assignment: CDR1 SGHKS and CDR2 YYEKEE (reference sequence). CDR3 sequence reads: CASSLVSVGPEQYF. CDR3 coding DNA: TGTGCCAGCAGCTTGGTCAGTGTCGGGCCCGAGCAGTACTTC.

This clonotype has just a few counts. The chain recombines TRBV29-1 with TRBJ1-1, with TRBD1 matching over 10 bases. Germline lookup yields CDR1 SQVTM and CDR2 ANQGSEA. This CDR3 comprises 12 residues. Losses at the gene ends were 6 bases for V and 11 bases for J; bases not matched to a gene: 9. This chain's CDR3 is CSVQGTGESAFF. The CDR3 DNA reads as TGCAGCGTCCAAGGGACAGGGGAGTCCGCTTTCTTT.

This clonotype has a handful of counts. The chain carries TRBV2 and TRBJ2-1, with a weak D call TRBD2 (5 bases). The CDR3 extends over 14 amino acids. V lost 2 bases to trimming and J lost 4 bases, with 9 bases between them. Germline values: CDR1 SNHLY, CDR2 FYNNEI. In DNA, the CDR3 is TGTGCCAGCAGTGAATGGACTTCTTACAATGAGCAGTTCTTC. Residues: CASSEWTSYNEQFF.

This clonotype was observed a handful of times. V is TRBV7-3 and J is TRBJ2-2, with D uncertain. The CDR3 covers 13 residues. The germline V gene has CDR1 SGHTA and CDR2 FQGTGA. Trimming cost V 1 base and J 7 bases, with 7 bases left between them. This CDR3 is CASSLIRNGELFF. CDR3 sequence (DNA): TGTGCCAGCAGCTTAATACGAAACGGGGAGCTGTTTTTT.

The chain couples TRBV12-3 or TRBV12-4 to TRBJ1-1; the D gene is possibly TRBD1 (6 bases). V was clipped by 4 bases and J by 1 base, with 10 bases between them. This CDR3 has 14 residues. The CDR3 DNA sequence: TGTGCCAGCAGTTGGGGGACAACGAACACTGAAGCTTTCTTT. It encodes CASSWGTTNTEAFF.

The chain has TRBV3-1 and TRBJ1-1; D possibly corresponds to TRBD1 (6 bases). V shed 2 bases and J shed 1 base, with 8 bases lying between them. CDR1 LGHDT and CDR2 YNNKEL come from the germline V gene (reference sequence). This CDR3 is built from 14 residues. The CDR3, as DNA: TGTGCCAGCAGCCAAATACAGGGGAACACTGAAGCTTTCTTT. Amino acid sequence: CASSQIQGNTEAFF.

There are a few counts of this clonotype. This chain connects TRBV4-2 to TRBJ2-5, with TRBD1 as a possible D gene (6 bases). In germline, CDR1 is LGHNA, CDR2 YNFKEQ. Trimming removed 3 bases from V and 5 bases from J, with 10 bases in between. CDR3 length equals 13 residues. CDR3 sequence reads: CASSQGTIETQYF. The CDR3 DNA reads as TGTGCCAGCAGCCAGGGGACAATCGAGACCCAGTACTTC.

The chain recombines TRBV5-1 with TRBJ1-2; D unresolved. The CDR3 extends over 15 amino acids. Trimming removed 4 bases at V and 3 bases at J, with 16 bases between. Germline V gene sequence: CDR1 SGHRS, CDR2 YFSETQ. The DNA of the CDR3 is TGCGCCAGCAGCCCAGGACTACTGTATGACTATGGCTACACCTTC. It specifies CASSPGLLYDYGYTF.

This rearrangement joins TRBV2 to TRBJ2-5; possible D gene TRBD2, 5 bases. This CDR3 is 13 amino acids long. Germline V lookup: CDR1 SNHLY, CDR2 FYNNEI. Trimming left V 6 bases short and J 5 bases short, with 13 bases between. The CDR3 DNA follows: TGTGCCAGCAGGGCCCCTAGCAAGGAGACCCAGTACTTC. Translation gives CASRAPSKETQYF.

This clonotype was detected a few times. The gene calls are TRBV6-5 and TRBJ2-1; no reliable D call. The ends were cut back, 2 bases at V and 2 bases at J, with 7 bases in the middle. Germline assignment: CDR1 MNHEY and CDR2 SVGAGI. This CDR3 has 14 residues. For the CDR3, the DNA is TGTGCCAGCAGTTACATTCAGGCCTACAATGAGCAGTTCTTC. Translated: CASSYIQAYNEQFF.

The V gene is TRBV12-3 or TRBV12-4, the J gene TRBJ1-5; D possibly corresponds to TRBD1 (5 bases). The CDR3 spans 15 residues. The ends were cut back, 2 bases at V and 3 bases at J, with 11 bases in the middle. Here the CDR3 reads CASSLSGTFNQPQHF. The CDR3 DNA sequence: TGTGCCAGCAGTTTATCAGGGACCTTCAATCAGCCCCAGCATTTT.

The chain links TRBV20-1 to TRBJ1-5; no clear D. Between the trimmed V and J ends, which lost 0 bases and 0 bases, there was a span of 12 bases. The CDR3 sequence is 16 residues long. Germline V CDR1 and CDR2: DFQATT, SNEGSKA (reference sequence). The CDR3 DNA is TGCAGTGCTAGAGATCATCCTCCCAGTAGCAATCAGCCCCAGCATTTT. It yields the protein CSARDHPPSSNQPQHF.

The chain employs TRBV19 and TRBJ2-7; no firm D call. Looked up from germline, CDR1 is LNHDA and CDR2 is SQIVND (reference sequence). There are 14 residues in the CDR3. Trimming left V 3 bases short and J 0 bases short, with 9 bases between. CDR3: CASSMAHNSYEQYF. DNA of the CDR3: TGTGCCAGTAGTATGGCCCACAACTCCTACGAGCAGTACTTC.

This clonotype has only one observation. CDR3 in DNA: TGTGCCATCAGTGAGATTGACAGGACAAATGAAAAACTGTTTTTT. Encoded protein: CAISEIDRTNEKLFF. The chain has TRBV10-3 and TRBJ1-4; TRBD1 is a possible D gene (6 bases). The CDR3 totals 15 residues. Trimming took off 2 bases at V and 5 bases at J, with 12 bases between the two ends. The germline CDR1 and CDR2 sequences are ENHRY and SYGVKD.

This clonotype was seen more than once but under ten times. The gene calls are TRBV27 and TRBJ2-7; 8 bases align to TRBD2. Germline V gives CDR1 MNHEY, CDR2 SMNVEV (reference sequence). V lost 4 bases, J lost 2 bases, and 4 bases stayed unmatched. The CDR3 contains 14 residues. The CDR3 reads CASSYSGSTYEQYF. CDR3 DNA: TGTGCCAGCAGTTACAGCGGGAGTACCTACGAGCAGTACTTC.

The chain uses TRBV10-2 and TRBJ2-7; perhaps TRBD1 as D (6 bases). Deletions cut 6 bases from V and 0 bases from J, with 15 bases between. Per the germline V gene, CDR1 is WSHSY and CDR2 is SAAADI. The CDR3 spans 15 residues. DNA of the CDR3: TGCGCCAGCAGCCCCATCGCAGGGGACTCCTACGAGCAGTACTTC. Its translation: CASSPIAGDSYEQYF.